Listed here are 27 T cell receptor beta chains from one sample, sequenced in a study of Ad26.COV2.S vaccination and SARS-CoV-2 variants. The protocol was immunoSEQ multiplex PCR, while the TCRdb copy is restricted to in-frame clones and leaves out a portion. The profile covers over 85,000 clones, with around 82% appearing a single time and 15% to 20% taken by the ten largest. The specimen comprised peripheral blood, sampled after recovery from COVID-19. These receptors were obtained from a human donor who had recovered from COVID-19.

J is TRBJ2-7 and V is TRBV7-2; D ambiguous. The CDR3 consists of 15 residues. Trimming pared 1 base from V and 3 bases from J, leaving 13 bases between. From germline, CDR1 is SGHTA and CDR2 FQGNSA. The CDR3 is CASSLGYGINYEQYF. DNA for the CDR3: TGTGCCAGCAGCTTAGGCTATGGGATTAACTACGAGCAGTACTTC.

This clone was found once. This sequence joins TRBV28 and TRBJ1-2; D unresolved. V was shortened by 5 bases and J by 8 bases, with 18 bases between the two germline ends. The CDR3 spans 14 residues. The germline gives CDR1 MDHEN, CDR2 SYDVKM. CDR3 region: CASSPPGVGWGYTF. The DNA of the CDR3 is TGTGCCAGCAGTCCCCCGGGTGTGGGGTGGGGCTACACCTTC.

V and J are TRBV5-4 and TRBJ1-2; 10 nucleotides align to TRBD1. The CDR3 is 16 amino acids. V was clipped by 4 bases and J by 0 bases; unmatched bases: 6. Germline assignment: CDR1 SGHNT and CDR2 YYREEE (reference sequence). CDR3 sequence reads: CASSSPGQGSNYGYTF. DNA of the CDR3: TGTGCCAGCAGCAGCCCGGGACAGGGGTCTAACTATGGCTACACCTTC.

The genes are TRBV7-9 and TRBJ2-6; D is undetermined. The V gene's germline CDR1 is SEHNR and CDR2 FQNEAQ (reference sequence). V was shortened by 5 bases and J by 2 bases, with 10 bases between the two germline ends. This CDR3 contains 15 residues. The CDR3, as DNA: TGTGCCAGCAGCCCCCCGACTGCTGGGGCCAACGTCCTGACTTTC. This encodes CASSPPTAGANVLTF.

This chain links TRBV9 with TRBJ2-2; D gene uncertain. The CDR3 sequence is 14 residues long. CDR1 and CDR2 (germline): SGDLS, YYNGEE. V was cut by 0 bases and J by 2 bases, with 5 bases left in between. CDR3 sequence: CASSVGYNTGELFF. CDR3 nucleotide sequence: TGTGCCAGCAGCGTAGGGTACAACACCGGGGAGCTGTTTTTT. The full variable domain, completed using reference TRBV9 and TRBJ2-2, is DSGVTQTPKHLITATGQRVTLRCSPRSGDLSVYWYQQSLDQGLQFLIQYYNGEERAKGNILERFSAQQFPDLHSELNLSSLELGDSALYFCASSVGYNTGELFFGEGSRLTVL.

The J gene is TRBJ2-3, the V gene TRBV28; 12 bases fit TRBD2. This CDR3 contains 17 residues. The ends lost 4 bases at V and 4 bases at J; junction bases unmatched: 9. Germline assignment: CDR1 MDHEN and CDR2 SYDVKM. CDR3: CASSSATSGGPPDTQYF. For the CDR3, the DNA is TGTGCCAGCAGTTCCGCGACTAGCGGGGGACCCCCAGATACGCAGTATTTT. Drawing the rest from reference TRBV28 and TRBJ2-3, the complete variable domain is DVKVTQSSRYLVKRTGEKVFLECVQDMDHENMFWYRQDPGLGLRLIYFSYDVKMKEKGDIPEGYSVSREKKERFSLILESASTNQTSMYLCASSSATSGGPPDTQYFGPGTRLTVL.

The V gene is TRBV6-1, the J gene TRBJ1-2, with unresolved D. The germline CDR1 and CDR2 sequences are MNHNS and SASEGT. Trimming took off 1 base at V and 10 bases at J, with 16 bases between the two ends. This CDR3 is 14 amino acids long. The CDR3 spells CASSEGPNTRDYTF. DNA of the CDR3: TGTGCCAGCAGTGAAGGCCCTAATACTAGAGACTACACCTTC.

The table lists this clone with a count of one. This rearrangement joins TRBV2 to TRBJ1-1; weak D call: TRBD1 (5 bases). Germline-derived CDR1 and CDR2 are SNHLY and FYNNEI. The CDR3 has 17 amino acids. V was cut by 2 bases and J by 4 bases, with 20 bases left in between. The CDR3 loop reads CASSEFRVDRGITEAFF. The CDR3 DNA reads TGTGCCAGCAGTGAATTTAGGGTCGATCGGGGGATCACTGAAGCTTTCTTT.

The gene calls are TRBV6-5 and TRBJ1-4, with TRBD1 matching 10 bases. CDR1 and CDR2 (germline): MNHEY, SVGAGI. The CDR3 is 13 residues long. The V and J ends lost 7 bases and 10 bases, in that order; junction bases with no gene match: 6. CDR3 DNA: TGTGCCAGCAAGGGACAGGGGCCGGGAAAACTGTTTTTT. It translates to CASKGQGPGKLFF.

The chain carries TRBV7-2 and TRBJ1-2; D is perhaps TRBD1 (6 bases). CDR3 length equals 17 residues. Deletions cut 7 bases from V and 4 bases from J, with 25 bases between. CDR1 is SGHTA, CDR2 FQGNSA, per germline. CDR3 loop: CASTLRGARMRVYGYTF. The CDR3 DNA is TGTGCCAGCACCCTTAGGGGGGCGCGGATGAGAGTCTATGGCTACACCTTC.

The V gene is TRBV5-1, the J gene TRBJ2-7; D gene uncertain. Germline CDR1 reads SGHRS; CDR2 reads YFSETQ. The CDR3 covers 14 residues. V was clipped by 5 bases and J by 0 bases, with 12 bases between them. Here the CDR3 reads CASRPAVSSYEQYF. As DNA, the CDR3 is TGCGCCAGCAGACCAGCAGTCAGCTCCTACGAGCAGTACTTC. Complete variable domain (other parts from reference TRBV5-1 and TRBJ2-7): KAGVTQTPRYLIKTRGQQVTLSCSPISGHRSVSWYQQTPGQGLQFLFEYFSETQRNKGNFPGRFSGRQFSNSRSEMNVSTLELGDSALYLCASRPAVSSYEQYFGPGTRLTVT.

This chain joins TRBV15 and TRBJ1-2; D gene ambiguous. This CDR3 contains 12 residues. V was pared by 2 bases and J by 7 bases, with 8 bases between. The germline CDR1 and CDR2 sequences are LNHNV and YYDKDF (reference sequence). Here the CDR3 reads CATSRMYRGYTF. The CDR3 DNA reads TGTGCCACCAGCAGAATGTATCGTGGCTACACCTTC.

The V gene is TRBV6-1, the J gene TRBJ1-2; D possibly corresponds to TRBD1 (6 bases). This CDR3 has 16 residues. Trimming cost V 0 bases and J 5 bases, with 16 bases left between them. Germline V lookup: CDR1 MNHNS, CDR2 SASEGT. The CDR3 coding sequence is TGTGCCAGCAGTGAAGCGCTGGCGGGGGCCGATTATGGCTACACCTTC. Its translation is CASSEALAGADYGYTF.

The rearrangement links TRBV29-1 to TRBJ2-3, with D hard to call. In germline, CDR1 is SQVTM, CDR2 ANQGSEA. CDR3 length equals 15 residues. V lost 3 bases and J 2 bases, leaving 15 bases between the germline ends. CDR3 DNA: TGCAGCGTTGACCCCCCCATTCGCCACACAGATACGCAGTATTTT. Its translation: CSVDPPIRHTDTQYF.

The V call is TRBV11-2, the J call TRBJ2-1; 9 bases line up with TRBD2. The CDR3 extends over 15 amino acids. Germline lookup yields CDR1 SGHAT and CDR2 FQNNGV. Trimming cost V 0 bases and J 5 bases; bases outside gene matches: 2. The CDR3 is CASSLEGLADNEQFF. The CDR3 region has the DNA TGTGCCAGCAGCTTAGAGGGACTAGCTGACAATGAGCAGTTCTTC. Full variable domain (missing parts from reference TRBV11-2 and TRBJ2-1): EAGVAQSPRYKIIEKRQSVAFWCNPISGHATLYWYQQILGQGPKLLIQFQNNGVVDDSQLPKDRFSAERLKGVDSTLKIQPAKLEDSAVYLCASSLEGLADNEQFFGPGTRLTVL.

J is TRBJ1-2 and V is TRBV2; D ambiguous. Germline loops: CDR1 SNHLY, CDR2 FYNNEI. Trimming cost V 2 bases and J 10 bases, with 8 bases left between them. The CDR3 loop spans 11 amino acids. In DNA, the CDR3 is TGTGCCAGCAGTGAAAGGCTAATCTACACCTTC. It is translated as CASSERLIYTF. The variable domain in full, completed from reference TRBV2 and TRBJ1-2, reads EPEVTQTPSHQVTQMGQEVILRCVPISNHLYFYWYRQILGQKVEFLVSFYNNEISEKSEIFDDQFSVERPDGSNFTLKIRSTKLEDSAMYFCASSERLIYTFGSGTRLTVV.

The chain links TRBV4-1 to TRBJ1-1; TRBD1 aligns across 7 bases. The CDR3 totals 15 residues. V shed 3 bases and J 2 bases; nucleotides not matched to a gene: 6. Germline lookup yields CDR1 MGHRA and CDR2 YSYEKL. Here the CDR3 reads CASSHSTGLNTEAFF. In nucleotides, the CDR3 is TGCGCCAGCAGCCATTCGACAGGGTTAAACACTGAAGCTTTCTTT.

This sequence joins TRBV28 and TRBJ1-2; 11 nucleotides agree with TRBD1. The CDR3 spans 16 residues. J was trimmed by 5 bases and V by 7 bases; bases with no gene match: 12. Germline loops: CDR1 MDHEN, CDR2 SYDVKM. CDR3 DNA: TGTGCCAGCACCCCTGGACAGGGGGCGCGGAAATATGGCTACACCTTC. This gives the protein CASTPGQGARKYGYTF.

V gene TRBV28 combines with J gene TRBJ1-2; TRBD1 matches 7 bases. The trim removed 6 bases at V and 5 bases at J, leaving 6 bases unmatched. The germline V gene encodes CDR1 MDHEN and CDR2 SYDVKM. The CDR3 covers 13 residues. The CDR3 coding sequence is TGTGCCAGCAGACCAGGGGGAGGGTATGGCTACACCTTC. This encodes CASRPGGGYGYTF.

This chain joins TRBV7-5 and TRBJ1-2; the D call in the table, TRBD1, was not verified against the DNA. TRBV7-5 is given as a pseudogene. The CDR3 spans 16 residues. The CDR3 sequence is CVRSSRQGTANYGYTF. The CDR3 coding sequence is TGTGTCAGAAGCTCGAGACAGGGAACCGCTAACTATGGCTACACCTTC.

The CDR3 protein is CASSTGASGNTIYF. In DNA form, the CDR3 reads TGTGCCAGTAGTACCGGGGCCTCTGGAAACACCATATATTTT. This chain joins TRBV19 and TRBJ1-3; D is possibly TRBD1 (5 bases). Trimming shortened V by 4 bases and J by 0 bases, and 7 bases separated the two germline ends. Looked up from germline, CDR1 is LNHDA and CDR2 is SQIVND (reference sequence). The CDR3 has 14 amino acids.

This sequence joins TRBV6-2 or TRBV6-3 and TRBJ2-5, with 8 positions matching TRBD1. The junction had 2 bases not matched to a gene; V was cut back by 2 bases and J by 0 bases. In germline, CDR1 is MNHEY, CDR2 SVGEGT. This CDR3 is 15 amino acids long. The CDR3 DNA sequence: TGTGCCAGCAGTTACGTGACAGGGGACCAAGAGACCCAGTACTTC. Residues: CASSYVTGDQETQYF.

The chain employs TRBV9 and TRBJ2-3; 8 bases match TRBD1. The CDR3 totals 13 residues. V trimming: 7 bases; J trimming: 2 bases; junction bases outside the gene matches: 3. Germline V gene data show CDR1 as SGDLS and CDR2 as YYNGEE. CDR3 sequence reads: CASGGQATDTQYF. The CDR3 DNA reads TGTGCCAGCGGGGGACAGGCCACAGATACGCAGTATTTT.

This chain uses TRBV11-2 with TRBJ2-3; 7 bases agree with TRBD2. The CDR3 loop spans 16 amino acids. The germline CDR1 and CDR2 sequences are SGHAT and FQNNGV. V lost 5 bases and J lost 1; bases outside the gene matches: 9. The CDR3 DNA reads as TGTGCCAGCAGCCTATGGCGGGCGGGGGGCACAGATACGCAGTATTTT. This sequence encodes CASSLWRAGGTDTQYF.

The V gene is TRBV29-1, the J gene TRBJ2-1, with D perhaps TRBD1 or TRBD2 (5 bases each). V lost 6 bases, J lost 8 bases, and 20 bases lay in between. CDR3 length equals 14 residues. Germline V gene data show CDR1 as SQVTM and CDR2 as ANQGSEA. CDR3 in DNA: TGCAGCGTGGGACCGGGCCTCGGGCGGGATGAGCAGTTCTTC. It translates to CSVGPGLGRDEQFF.

This chain uses TRBV2 with TRBJ1-2, with TRBD1 as a possible D gene (5 bases). The CDR3 runs to 15 residues. The germline CDR1 and CDR2 sequences are SNHLY and FYNNEI. V was pared by 6 bases and J by 0 bases, with 14 bases between. The CDR3 nucleotides are TGTGCCAGCAGACTGGGGACGGGACCTAACTATGGCTACACCTTC. Translation: CASRLGTGPNYGYTF.

This chain links TRBV11-2 with TRBJ2-1; 8 bases fit TRBD1. The CDR3 is 14 amino acids. The germline V gene has CDR1 SGHAT and CDR2 FQNNGV. The J segment lost 8 bases and the V segment lost 5 bases, leaving 8 bases of the junction unmatched. The CDR3: CASSLSAGGHEQFF. CDR3 bases: TGTGCCAGCAGCCTCTCGGCAGGGGGCCATGAGCAGTTCTTC.